Below, 19 T cell receptor beta chains from the same sample are listed, as sequenced in a study of blood T cells in healthy people across ages. A second PCR of 7 to 11 cycles used a sample-barcoded 5' primer and a J-beta primer mix. Via MiXCR, TCRdb re-called the 5' RACE reads, giving one row per CDR3 protein. The repertoire holds under 800,000 distinct CDR3 sequences, with 43% as singletons. Sequenced: blood. These TCRs come from a woman aged 60 to 75 in good health.

CDR3 protein: CASRTGQGGTSTDTQYF. In DNA, the CDR3 is TGTGCCAGCAGGACAGGACAGGGGGGAACTAGCACAGATACGCAGTATTTT. The V and J genes are TRBV6-1 and TRBJ2-3; 10 nucleotides agree with TRBD1. CDR3 length: 17 amino acids. V shed 6 bases, J shed 0 bases, and the junction held 9 bases outside the gene matches. Germline CDR1 MNHNS, CDR2 SASEGT.

About this clonotype: A much larger clonotype is one base distant, so this may be a read error. The chain couples TRBV9 to TRBJ2-1, with D possibly matching TRBD1 (6 bases). Germline V gene data show CDR1 as SGDLS and CDR2 as YYNGEE. The CDR3 has 13 amino acids. The ends were cut back, 3 bases at V and 9 bases at J, with 13 bases in the middle. CDR3 region: CASSGGGHAEQFF. CDR3 nucleotides: TGTGCCAGCAGCGGAGGGGGACATGCTGAGCAGTTCTTC.

The J gene is TRBJ2-7, the V gene TRBV10-3; D is uncertain. The CDR3 is 16 amino acids. Trimming took 0 bases from V and 7 from J, leaving 19 bases between them. From germline, CDR1 is ENHRY and CDR2 SYGVKD. The CDR3 DNA sequence: TGTGCCATCAGTGAGTCGAAGGGAACCCACCTTAGGGAGCAGTACTTC. Encoded protein: CAISESKGTHLREQYF.

The genes are TRBV20-1 and TRBJ2-5; 7 bases line up with TRBD1. Unmatched junction bases numbered 4, after V lost 5 bases and J lost 1 base. The CDR3 has 13 residues. Germline CDR1 is DFQATT and CDR2 is SNEGSKA (reference sequence). The CDR3 spells CSAFPGGQETQYF. CDR3 coding DNA: TGCAGTGCTTTTCCAGGGGGCCAAGAGACCCAGTACTTC.

This clonotype appeared many times. This chain uses TRBV11-3 with TRBJ2-3; possible D gene TRBD2, 6 bases. Germline V gene data show CDR1 as SGHNT and CDR2 as YENEEA. The CDR3 sequence is 13 residues long. V was cut by 5 bases and J by 11 bases, with 17 bases left in between. The CDR3 DNA reads TGTGCCAGCAGCCCCCTGGAGGGAGATGTGCAGTATTTT. The encoded protein is CASSPLEGDVQYF.

The gene calls are TRBV12-3 or TRBV12-4 and TRBJ2-7; TRBD1 agrees at 9 bases. V was pared by 10 bases and J by 8 bases, with 9 bases of the junction left unmatched. The CDR3 runs 12 residues. Here the CDR3 reads CATRGQGVQQYF. CDR3 in DNA: TGTGCCACCAGGGGACAGGGTGTGCAGCAGTACTTC.

This sequence joins TRBV6-2 or TRBV6-3 and TRBJ2-1; 15 bases agree with TRBD2. This CDR3 comprises 17 residues. The germline V gene encodes CDR1 MNHEY and CDR2 SVGEGT. The ends lost 5 bases at V and 6 bases at J; junction bases unmatched: 8. The CDR3 here is CASSRAPGLAGGNEQFF. The CDR3 region has the DNA TGTGCCAGCAGTCGTGCTCCGGGACTAGCGGGAGGCAATGAGCAGTTCTTC.

The J gene is TRBJ1-4, the V gene TRBV29-1; 7 bases align to TRBD1. This CDR3 region has 14 residues. Germline V CDR1 and CDR2: SQVTM, ANQGSEA. With V trimmed by 6 bases and J by 8 bases, 12 bases remained unmatched. The CDR3 loop reads CSVPNRGVEEKLFF. For the CDR3, the DNA is TGCAGCGTACCGAACAGGGGAGTTGAAGAAAAACTGTTTTTT.

The CDR3, as DNA: TGCAGTGCTAGAGATCCAGGGGTGGGCGAAAAACTGTTTTTT. Protein: CSARDPGVGEKLFF. The chain recombines TRBV20-1 with TRBJ1-4, with D possibly TRBD1 on 6 matching bases. The V gene lost 0 bases and the J gene lost 8 bases, with 13 bases spanning the gap. Looked up from germline, CDR1 is DFQATT and CDR2 is SNEGSKA (reference sequence). The CDR3 is 14 amino acids.

This sequence joins TRBV6-5 and TRBJ1-2; maybe TRBD1 (5 bases). This CDR3 contains 13 residues. Looked up from germline, CDR1 is MNHEY and CDR2 is SVGAGI. Trimming took off 2 bases at V and 7 bases at J, with 11 bases between the two ends. The DNA for the CDR3 is TGTGCCAGCAGTTACCCGGGGGGGTCTGGCTACACCTTC. Translation: CASSYPGGSGYTF.

In its sample, this clonotype was seen once. Just one base apart from a much larger clone, this may be a read error. CDR3 sequence reads: CSVLGTSGINEQYF. The CDR3 bases are TGCAGCGTCCTCGGGACTAGCGGGATCAATGAGCAGTACTTC. The chain has TRBV29-1 and TRBJ2-5; 13 nucleotides agree with TRBD2. Germline V CDR1 and CDR2: SQVTM, ANQGSEA. This CDR3 comprises 14 residues. The trim removed 6 bases at V and 11 bases at J, leaving 12 bases unmatched.

This clonotype has only one observation. CDR3: CSASRGLQETQYF. In nucleotides, the CDR3 is TGCAGTGCTAGTCGGGGACTTCAAGAGACCCAGTACTTC. This chain joins TRBV20-1 and TRBJ2-5; TRBD2 might be the D (6 bases). Trimming took off 3 bases at V and 2 bases at J, with 10 bases between the two ends. The CDR3 sequence is 13 residues long. From germline, CDR1 is DFQATT and CDR2 SNEGSKA (reference sequence).

The chain combines TRBV6-1 with TRBJ2-2; 13 bases match TRBD2. J was trimmed by 1 base and V by 5 bases; bases with no gene match: 7. There are 18 residues in the CDR3. Germline V lookup: CDR1 MNHNS, CDR2 SASEGT. Written as DNA, the CDR3 is TGTGCCAGCAGTCGAGCCGGACTAGCGGGGGAGAACACCGGGGAGCTGTTTTTT. This translates into CASSRAGLAGENTGELFF.

This clonotype was observed a handful of times. The V call is TRBV3-1, the J call TRBJ1-5; 7 bases fit TRBD1. V was clipped by 5 bases and J by 4 bases; unmatched bases: 5. There are 14 residues in the CDR3. Germline V gene sequence: CDR1 LGHDT, CDR2 YNNKEL (reference sequence). The CDR3 region has the DNA TGTGCCAGCAGCAGGACAGGAGATAATCAGCCCCAGCATTTT. Residues: CASSRTGDNQPQHF.

This clonotype has a count of ten or more. The genes are TRBV5-1 and TRBJ2-4; TRBD1 matches 7 bases. The germline V gene has CDR1 SGHRS and CDR2 YFSETQ. This CDR3 has 14 amino acids. V was clipped by 4 bases and J by 6 bases; unmatched bases: 7. For the CDR3, the DNA is TGCGCCAGCAGCCTAGGGACAGAGGGAAACATTCAGTACTTC. Translation: CASSLGTEGNIQYF.

This clonotype appeared a few times. The rearrangement uses TRBV5-1 and TRBJ2-2; 11 bases agree with TRBD2. V trimming: 0 bases; J trimming: 2 bases; junction bases outside the gene matches: 0. The germline CDR1 and CDR2 sequences are SGHRS and YFSETQ. CDR3 length equals 16 residues. The chain's CDR3 is CASSLGLAGNTGELFF. The CDR3 DNA reads as TGCGCCAGCAGCTTGGGACTAGCGGGAAACACCGGGGAGCTGTTTTTT.

The chain carries TRBV9 and TRBJ1-1, with 10 bases that match TRBD1. The J segment lost 3 bases and the V segment lost 0 bases, leaving 11 bases of the junction unmatched. The CDR3 runs 18 residues. Germline loops: CDR1 SGDLS, CDR2 YYNGEE. The CDR3 DNA reads TGTGCCAGCAGCGTAGGGGCGGGGGGACAGGGGCTATACACTGAAGCTTTCTTT. It is translated as CASSVGAGGQGLYTEAFF.

The CDR3 nucleotides are TGTGCCAGCGGCCGGGACAGGCTTATAGCCAAAAACATTCAGTACTTC. Its translation: CASGRDRLIAKNIQYF. The chain carries TRBV27 and TRBJ2-4, with 8 bases aligning to TRBD1. The CDR3 is made up of 16 amino acids. Germline V lookup: CDR1 MNHEY, CDR2 SMNVEV (reference sequence). V was clipped by 8 bases and J by 0 bases; unmatched bases: 9.

The sample holds a few counts of this clonotype. This chain uses TRBV29-1 with TRBJ1-1; no firm D call. CDR3 length: 13 residues. Per germline, CDR1 SQVTM and CDR2 ANQGSEA. V lost 4 bases, J lost 7 bases, and 16 bases lay in between. Here the CDR3 reads CSVAEGGFLEAFF. In nucleotides, the CDR3 is TGCAGCGTTGCAGAGGGCGGGTTCCTTGAAGCTTTCTTT. The full variable domain, in which reference TRBV29-1 and TRBJ1-1 provide the parts outside the CDR3, is SAVISQKPSRDICQRGTSLTIQCQVDSQVTMMFWYRQQPGQSLTLIATANQGSEATYESGFVIDKFPISRPNLTFSTLTVSNMSPEDSSIYLCSVAEGGFLEAFFGQGTRLTVV.